Below are 19 T cell receptor beta chains sequenced from a single sample in a study of cytomegalovirus exposure and HLA in healthy donors. PCR was performed using 60 Vbeta and 13 Jbeta primers. The data were produced by immunoSEQ multiplex PCR, yet TCRdb's version contains in-frame clones alone and is incomplete. This table has about 100,000 clones, 65% to 80% appearing once. Sequences were obtained from PBMCs. Receptors originate from a man in his fifties in good health and CMV-seronegative.

J is TRBJ2-4 and V is TRBV18, with 7 bases that match TRBD1. The CDR3 is 14 residues long. The V segment lost 4 bases and the J segment 9 bases; nucleotides outside the gene matches: 9. Germline V gives CDR1 KGHSH, CDR2 LQKENI. The CDR3 region has the DNA TGTGCCAGCTCACTAGGACAGGCACCAACCATTCAGTACTTC. Protein: CASSLGQAPTIQYF.

The J gene is TRBJ1-5, the V gene TRBV28; 7 bases match TRBD1. Per germline, CDR1 MDHEN and CDR2 SYDVKM. The CDR3 spans 14 residues. The ends lost 7 bases at V and 0 bases at J; junction bases unmatched: 3. The CDR3 loop is CASTGTDSNQPQHF. The CDR3 DNA reads TGTGCCAGCACGGGGACAGATAGCAATCAGCCCCAGCATTTT.

The J gene is TRBJ2-3, the V gene TRBV27; D is ambiguous. Trimming pared 6 bases from V and 0 bases from J, leaving 13 bases between. Germline CDR1 reads MNHEY; CDR2 reads SMNVEV (reference sequence). The CDR3 sequence is 15 residues long. CDR3 DNA sequence: TGTGCCAGCAGCCGAGTGGCGGCTAGCACAGATACGCAGTATTTT. This encodes CASSRVAASTDTQYF.

CDR3 sequence: CASSLLDTQYF. In DNA, the CDR3 is TGTGCCAGCAGCTTACTAGATACGCAGTATTTT. The chain recombines TRBV7-2 with TRBJ2-3; D not resolved. V gave up 2 bases and J gave up 5 bases, with 2 bases separating them. Germline V gene data show CDR1 as SGHTA and CDR2 as FQGNSA. The CDR3 covers 11 residues.

The genes are TRBV30 and TRBJ1-2; D ambiguous. Germline values: CDR1 GTSNPN, CDR2 SVGIG (reference sequence). Trimming cost V 4 bases and J 6 bases, with 12 bases left between them. The length of the CDR3 is 12 residues. The CDR3 sequence: CAWTPNEDGYTF. The CDR3 nucleotides read TGTGCCTGGACCCCAAACGAGGATGGCTACACCTTC.

The CDR3 DNA is TGTGCCAGCTCCGGGCAGGGGGGCACTGAAGCTTTCTTT. This gives the protein CASSGQGGTEAFF. The rearrangement joins TRBV18 to TRBJ1-1; 7 nucleotides line up with TRBD1. Trimming took 6 bases from V and 4 from J; bases not matched to a gene: 5. CDR3 length: 13 amino acids. Germline V gene data show CDR1 as KGHSH and CDR2 as LQKENI.

The chain recombines TRBV30 with TRBJ2-7; D gene ambiguous. CDR3 length: 14 amino acids. V was cut by 2 bases and J by 0 bases, with 11 bases left in between. The germline V gene has CDR1 GTSNPN and CDR2 SVGIG (reference sequence). The CDR3 loop is CAWSSYSLSYEQYF. For the CDR3, the DNA is TGTGCCTGGAGTAGCTATTCACTCTCCTACGAGCAGTACTTC.

The chain carries TRBV7-9 and TRBJ1-6; D gene uncertain. The CDR3 covers 12 residues. Germline CDR1 and CDR2: SEHNR and FQNEAQ (reference sequence). The CDR3 is CALGSENSPLHF. CDR3 sequence (DNA): TGTGCGCTAGGGAGTGAAAATTCACCCCTCCACTTT. The complete variable domain, with remaining parts taken from reference TRBV7-9 and TRBJ1-6, reads DTGVSQNPRHKITKRGQNVTFRCDPISEHNRLYWYRQTLGQGPEFLTYFQNEAQLEKSRLLSDRFSAERPKGSFSTLEIQRTEQGDSAMYLCALGSENSPLHFGNGTRLTVT.

The chain combines TRBV7-8 with TRBJ2-1; TRBD2 matches 7 bases. J lost 8 bases, V lost 1 base, and 5 bases had no gene match. CDR1 SGHVS and CDR2 FQNEAQ come from the germline V gene. CDR3 length: 14 amino acids. CDR3 DNA: TGTGCCAGCAGCTTAGACGGGACTACCGATGAGCAGTTCTTC. Amino acids: CASSLDGTTDEQFF.

The gene calls are TRBV2 and TRBJ1-6; 9 positions agree with TRBD1. This CDR3 is built from 15 residues. With 7 bases clipped from V and 11 bases from J, the junction kept 12 bases outside the gene matches. Germline V CDR1 and CDR2: SNHLY, FYNNEI. The CDR3 coding sequence is TGTGCCAGCACGGGACAGGGAAGAGAAAGGCCACCCCTCCACTTT. It yields the protein CASTGQGRERPPLHF.

There are a few counts of this clone. The chain has TRBV11-3 and TRBJ2-3, with TRBD2 matching 14 bases. With 1 base clipped from V and 3 bases from J, the junction kept 6 bases outside the gene matches. This CDR3 region has 18 residues. Germline values: CDR1 SGHNT, CDR2 YENEEA. The CDR3 spells CASSLGTSGGPGTDTQYF. CDR3 nucleotide sequence: TGTGCCAGCAGCTTAGGGACTAGCGGGGGGCCCGGGACAGATACGCAGTATTTT.

This clone was seen more than once but under ten times. V gene TRBV6-4 combines with J gene TRBJ2-7; D not certain. CDR3 size: 11 residues. Trimming took off 7 bases at V and 8 bases at J, with 12 bases between the two ends. The germline V gene has CDR1 MRHNA and CDR2 SNTAGT. CDR3 nucleotide sequence: TGTGCCAGCAATAAGACATCGAAGCAGTACTTC. Translating it yields CASNKTSKQYF.

The J gene is TRBJ1-1, the V gene TRBV7-9, with D possibly TRBD1 on 5 matching bases. The CDR3 is 13 residues long. Deletions cut 0 bases from V and 8 bases from J, with 10 bases between. The germline V gene has CDR1 SEHNR and CDR2 FQNEAQ (reference sequence). CDR3 sequence: CASSLAPGGEAFF. CDR3 nucleotides: TGTGCCAGCAGCTTAGCGCCGGGGGGAGAAGCTTTCTTT.

This chain joins TRBV5-6 and TRBJ2-7; D may be TRBD1 (6 bases). The CDR3 has 16 residues. From germline, CDR1 is SGHDT and CDR2 YYEEEE. V lost 3 bases and J 2 bases, leaving 18 bases between the germline ends. The CDR3 DNA reads as TGTGCCAGCAGCTCCGAGGGGCAGGGGTTAGCCTACGAGCAGTACTTC. Protein product: CASSSEGQGLAYEQYF.

The chain has TRBV28 and TRBJ1-2; D remains unclear. Germline V gives CDR1 MDHEN, CDR2 SYDVKM. CDR3 length: 14 amino acids. V lost 11 bases and J 5 bases, leaving 21 bases between the germline ends. CDR3 region: CAGFSGVGPYGYTF. The CDR3 bases are TGTGCCGGCTTTTCAGGCGTAGGTCCATATGGCTACACCTTC.

V gene TRBV19 combines with J gene TRBJ2-7; D gene unclear. The CDR3 sequence is 13 residues long. Trimming pared 5 bases from V and 0 bases from J, leaving 8 bases between. Germline V CDR1 and CDR2: LNHDA, SQIVND (reference sequence). In DNA form, the CDR3 reads TGTGCCAGTAGTCGAGGTTCCTCCTACGAGCAGTACTTC. Amino acids: CASSRGSSYEQYF.

The chain joins TRBV7-3 to TRBJ1-3, with D uncertain. CDR3 length: 15 amino acids. Germline V gene lookup returns CDR1 SGHTA and CDR2 FQGTGA. Trimming removed 2 bases from V and 4 bases from J, with 12 bases in between. The CDR3 DNA sequence: TGTGCCAGCAGCTTAGCGGGTACATCAGGAAACACCATATATTTT. It is translated as CASSLAGTSGNTIYF. Supplemented by reference TRBV7-3 and TRBJ1-3, the full variable domain reads GAGVSQTPSNKVTEKGKYVELRCDPISGHTALYWYRQSLGQGPEFLIYFQGTGAADDSGLPNDRFFAVRPEGSVSTLKIQRTERGDSAVYLCASSLAGTSGNTIYFGEGSWLTVV.

The chain has TRBV27 and TRBJ2-7; D is unclear. The germline V gene encodes CDR1 MNHEY and CDR2 SMNVEV (reference sequence). With 2 bases removed from V and 0 bases from J, the gap between germline ends came to 11 bases. The CDR3 length is 15 residues. The CDR3 bases are TGTGCCAGCAGTTTAAGGTGGGCCGGCTCCTACGAGCAGTACTTC. This codes for CASSLRWAGSYEQYF.

The rearrangement links TRBV5-1 to TRBJ2-1; the match to TRBD2 covers 10 bases. Per the germline V gene, CDR1 is SGHRS and CDR2 is YFSETQ. CDR3 length equals 15 residues. V was clipped by 4 bases and J by 7 bases; unmatched bases: 8. DNA of the CDR3: TGCGCCAGCAGCAGCGGGGGGGGGCTGGGGAATGAGCAGTTCTTC. Translated: CASSSGGGLGNEQFF.